This passage covers 8 T cell receptor beta chains from one sample sequenced in a study of CD8 T cells in Susac syndrome. RNA totalling roughly 0.45 to 1 ug underwent reverse transcription with random hexamers. TCRdb recomputed calls from the immunoSEQ multiplex PCR reads with MiXCR, one row per CDR3 protein. The sample has roughly 150,000 distinct CDR3 sequences, approximately 90% seen once. The sequenced sample consisted of CD4+ T cells from PBMCs. The origin of the receptors is a human donor in good health.

This chain links TRBV12-3 or TRBV12-4 with TRBJ1-5; no reliable D call. Trimming took 6 bases from V and 6 from J, leaving 15 bases between them. CDR3 length: 14 residues. The CDR3 DNA sequence: TGTGCCAGCAGGCCCCGGGAGGCGGGTCAGCCCCAGCATTTT. Translated: CASRPREAGQPQHF.

This chain joins TRBV20-1 and TRBJ2-7; D gene ambiguous. V lost 3 bases and J lost 4, with 13 bases in between. Germline CDR1 DFQATT, CDR2 SNEGSKA (reference sequence). The length of the CDR3 is 13 residues. The CDR3 loop is CSARPPLQYEQYF. As DNA, the CDR3 is TGCAGTGCTAGGCCTCCGCTCCAATACGAGCAGTACTTC.

This chain joins TRBV6-5 and TRBJ1-2; TRBD1 matches 8 bases. Germline V lookup: CDR1 MNHEY, CDR2 SVGAGI. This CDR3 contains 15 residues. Trimming cost V 6 bases and J 3 bases; bases outside gene matches: 9. The CDR3 spells CASRDRGVSDYGYTF. Here the CDR3 DNA reads TGTGCCAGCAGAGACAGGGGAGTCTCTGACTATGGCTACACCTTC.

The chain carries TRBV5-1 and TRBJ2-5; 8 bases are a match to TRBD2. CDR1 and CDR2 (germline): SGHRS, YFSETQ. CDR3 length equals 14 residues. J was trimmed by 1 base and V by 4 bases; bases with no gene match: 3. The CDR3, as DNA: TGCGCCAGCAGCACCACTAGCGGCCAAGAGACCCAGTACTTC. Translated, it gives CASSTTSGQETQYF.

The gene calls are TRBV28 and TRBJ1-1; D is unclear. The CDR3 length is 14 residues. The germline V gene has CDR1 MDHEN and CDR2 SYDVKM. V lost 2 bases, J lost 3 bases, and 10 bases lay in between. The DNA of the CDR3 is TGTGCCAGCAGTTTACCCCGGAGGGACACTGAAGCTTTCTTT. Amino acids: CASSLPRRDTEAFF.

The chain employs TRBV2 and TRBJ1-2; D gene uncertain. V was cut by 4 bases and J by 4 bases, with 7 bases left in between. This CDR3 is built from 12 residues. Germline V gene lookup returns CDR1 SNHLY and CDR2 FYNNEI. This CDR3 is CASSAQAYGYTF. In DNA, the CDR3 is TGTGCCAGCAGTGCGCAGGCCTATGGCTACACCTTC.

This clonotype was seen once. An end of the junction differs from the germline gene, which may be a read error. The chain recombines TRBV30 with TRBJ1-1, with D unresolved. This CDR3 has 12 residues. Germline V gene lookup returns CDR1 GTSNPN and CDR2 SVGIG (reference sequence). The DNA of the CDR3 is TGTGCCTGGAGTTATCGAAACACTGAAGCCTTCTTT. Translated: CAWSYRNTEAFF.

The V and J genes are TRBV5-6 and TRBJ2-1; D remains ambiguous. V was clipped by 2 bases and J by 5 bases, with 5 bases between them. Germline V gene lookup returns CDR1 SGHDT and CDR2 YYEEEE. The CDR3 is 12 residues long. The CDR3 coding sequence is TGTGCCAGCAGCTTACCAAACAATGAGCAGTTCTTC. It yields the protein CASSLPNNEQFF.